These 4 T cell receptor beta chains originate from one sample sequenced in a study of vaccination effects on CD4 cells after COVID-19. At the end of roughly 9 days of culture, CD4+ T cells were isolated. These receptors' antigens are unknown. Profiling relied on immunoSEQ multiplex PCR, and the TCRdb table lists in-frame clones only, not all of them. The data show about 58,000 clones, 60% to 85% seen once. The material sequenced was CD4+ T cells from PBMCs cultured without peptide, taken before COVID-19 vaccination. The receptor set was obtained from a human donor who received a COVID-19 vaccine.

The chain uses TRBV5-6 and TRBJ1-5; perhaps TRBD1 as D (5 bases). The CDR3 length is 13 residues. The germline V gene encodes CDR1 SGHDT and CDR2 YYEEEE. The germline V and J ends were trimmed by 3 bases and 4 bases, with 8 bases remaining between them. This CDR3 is CASSWGPNQPQHF. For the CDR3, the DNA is TGTGCCAGCAGCTGGGGACCGAATCAGCCCCAGCATTTT.

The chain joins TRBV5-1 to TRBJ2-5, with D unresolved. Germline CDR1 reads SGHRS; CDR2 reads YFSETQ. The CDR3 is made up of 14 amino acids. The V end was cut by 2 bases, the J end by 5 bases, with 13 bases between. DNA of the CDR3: TGCGCCAGCAGCTTAAGTACGGACCCTGAGACCCAGTACTTC. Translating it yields CASSLSTDPETQYF.

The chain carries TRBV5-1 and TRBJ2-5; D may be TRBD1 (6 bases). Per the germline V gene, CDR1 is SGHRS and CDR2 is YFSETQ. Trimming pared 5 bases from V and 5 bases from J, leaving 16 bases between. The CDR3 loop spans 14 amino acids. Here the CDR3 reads CASRRGTTTETQYF. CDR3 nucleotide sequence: TGCGCCAGCAGGCGTGGGACAACCACCGAGACCCAGTACTTC.

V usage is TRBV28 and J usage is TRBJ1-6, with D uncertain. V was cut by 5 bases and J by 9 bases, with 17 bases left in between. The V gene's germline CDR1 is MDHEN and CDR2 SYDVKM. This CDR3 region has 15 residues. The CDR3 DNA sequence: TGTGCCAGCAGTGGCCCGCTGGGATCAAGTTCACCCCTCCACTTT. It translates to CASSGPLGSSSPLHF.